These 20 T cell receptor beta chains came from one sample sequenced in a study of T cell responses to AZD1222 COVID-19 vaccine. Using immunoSEQ multiplex PCR, the repertoire was profiled, and TCRdb retains in-frame clones only, with some absent. The profile covers about 140,000 clones, with approximately 92% appearing a single time and around 6.5% taken by the ten largest. Sequenced here: peripheral blood, sampled 28 days after the second AZD1222 dose. These receptors all come from an adult who received the AZD1222 COVID-19 vaccine.

This sequence joins TRBV5-1 and TRBJ2-3, with 7 bases fitting TRBD2. The CDR3 runs 13 residues. The germline V gene encodes CDR1 SGHRS and CDR2 YFSETQ. Losses at the gene ends were 5 bases for V and 2 bases for J; bases not matched to a gene: 2. CDR3 DNA: TGCGCCAGCAGGGGGACTAACACAGATACGCAGTATTTT. Its translation: CASRGTNTDTQYF.

The rearrangement uses TRBV10-2 and TRBJ1-1, with a weak D call TRBD1 (6 bases). The V and J ends lost 2 bases and 6 bases respectively, with 10 bases between them. This CDR3 comprises 13 residues. Germline values: CDR1 WSHSY, CDR2 SAAADI. The CDR3: CASSEVRGPEAFF. The CDR3 coding sequence is TGCGCCAGCAGTGAGGTCAGGGGACCTGAAGCTTTCTTT.

The chain's CDR3 is CASSYSSGGNGYTF. CDR3 DNA sequence: TGTGCCAGCAGTTACTCGTCGGGGGGCAATGGCTACACCTTC. This chain joins TRBV6-2 or TRBV6-3 and TRBJ1-2; D perhaps matches TRBD1 (6 bases). V shed 0 bases and J shed 6 bases, with 11 bases lying between them. Germline CDR1 is MNHEY and CDR2 is SVGEGT. The CDR3 has 14 residues.

The CDR3 region has the DNA TGTGCCAGCAGCCCAGGTGGGGATTACACCTTC. Translated, it gives CASSPGGDYTF. V is TRBV16 and J is TRBJ1-2; D gene unclear. This CDR3 region has 11 residues. The V gene's germline CDR1 is KGHSY and CDR2 FQNENV. V gave up 4 bases and J gave up 11 bases, with 11 bases separating them.

The chain uses TRBV30 and TRBJ1-6; the D is unclear. The CDR3 sequence is 15 residues long. Trimming left V 0 bases short and J 3 bases short, with 9 bases between. Looked up from germline, CDR1 is GTSNPN and CDR2 is SVGIG (reference sequence). CDR3 coding DNA: TGTGCCTGGAGTGTTATTGGTAGCTATAATTCACCCCTCCACTTT. Protein: CAWSVIGSYNSPLHF.

J is TRBJ2-1 and V is TRBV27; perhaps TRBD1 as D (7 bases). Germline V lookup: CDR1 MNHEY, CDR2 SMNVEV (reference sequence). The CDR3 totals 15 residues. V dropped 3 bases and J dropped 1 base, with 10 bases sitting between them. The DNA for the CDR3 is TGTGCCAGCAGTTTGACAGGGACTTCCTACAATGAGCAGTTCTTC. This translates into CASSLTGTSYNEQFF.

The rearrangement joins TRBV6-4 to TRBJ2-7; 7 bases map to TRBD2. V gave up 2 bases and J gave up 5 bases; unmatched junction bases: 9. The germline CDR1 and CDR2 sequences are MRHNA and SNTAGT. This CDR3 region has 15 residues. CDR3 sequence reads: CASSDPGEGPNEQYF. The CDR3, as DNA: TGTGCCAGCAGTGACCCCGGGGAGGGACCCAACGAGCAGTACTTC.

As concerns this clone: An end of the junction does not agree with germline; a read error may underlie this. This sequence joins TRBV7-7 and TRBJ1-4; D is unresolved. Per germline, CDR1 SSHAT and CDR2 FNYEAQ (reference sequence). The CDR3 totals 13 residues. The CDR3 here is CASSLALSEKLFF. CDR3 DNA sequence: TGTGCTAGCAGCTTAGCGTTGAGTGAAAAACTGTTTTTT. The whole variable domain, remainder taken from reference TRBV7-7 and TRBJ1-4, is GAGVSQSPRYKVTKRGQDVTLRCDPISSHATLYWYQQALGQGPEFLTYFNYEAQPDKSGLPSDRFSAERPEGSISTLTIQRTEQRDSAMYRCASSLALSEKLFFGSGTQLSVL.

This clone was seen a single time. The chain is built from TRBV5-5 and TRBJ2-3; D gene uncertain. The V end lost 0 bases, the J end lost 0 bases, and 2 bases lay between the germline ends. From germline, CDR1 is SGHKS and CDR2 YYEKEE (reference sequence). This CDR3 region has 13 residues. In nucleotides, the CDR3 is TGTGCCAGCAGCTTGGTAAGCACAGATACGCAGTATTTT. This sequence encodes CASSLVSTDTQYF.

The CDR3 spells CASSQGGDTYGYTF. DNA for the CDR3: TGTGCCAGCAGCCAGGGAGGGGACACCTATGGCTACACCTTC. The V gene is TRBV3-1 (or the pseudogene TRBV3-2), the J gene TRBJ1-2, with TRBD1 as a possible D gene (6 bases). Germline CDR1 LGHDT, CDR2 YNNKEL (reference sequence). Trimming took 3 bases from V and 4 from J, leaving 12 bases between them. The length of the CDR3 is 14 residues.

The chain carries TRBV5-4 and TRBJ1-1; no reliable D call. CDR1 SGHNT and CDR2 YYREEE come from the germline V gene (reference sequence). This CDR3 region has 15 residues. Trimming removed 0 bases from V and 1 base from J, with 10 bases in between. The chain's CDR3 is CASSLGARTNTEAFF. The CDR3 DNA sequence: TGTGCCAGCAGCTTGGGGGCTCGAACGAACACTGAAGCTTTCTTT.

The chain employs TRBV7-9 and TRBJ1-1; TRBD1 is a possible D gene (6 bases). CDR1 and CDR2 from the germline V gene are SEHNR and FQNEAQ (reference sequence). V gave up 0 bases and J gave up 1 base, with 12 bases separating them. This CDR3 region has 16 residues. CDR3 sequence: CASSLAGGTANTEAFF. The CDR3 DNA reads as TGTGCCAGCAGCTTAGCGGGGGGCACAGCGAACACTGAAGCTTTCTTT.

The chain joins TRBV19 to TRBJ1-2; possibly TRBD1 for D (5 bases). The germline gives CDR1 LNHDA, CDR2 SQIVND (reference sequence). V lost 7 bases to trimming and J lost 4 bases, with 16 bases between them. The CDR3 consists of 14 residues. The CDR3 is CASTESGRFYGYTF. The CDR3 DNA follows: TGTGCCAGTACCGAGTCGGGACGATTCTATGGCTACACCTTC.

V is TRBV24-1 and J is TRBJ2-5, with a weak D call TRBD2 (6 bases). Germline assignment: CDR1 KGHDR and CDR2 SFDVKD. V was pared by 0 bases and J by 2 bases, with 12 bases between. The CDR3 consists of 16 residues. The CDR3 bases are TGTGCCACCAGTGATTTGCGCGGGGCTCAGCAAGAGACCCAGTACTTC. It yields the protein CATSDLRGAQQETQYF.

This chain links TRBV5-5 with TRBJ1-2; D ambiguous. V was trimmed by 1 base and J by 2 bases, leaving 12 bases between them. This CDR3 is 15 amino acids long. The V gene's germline CDR1 is SGHKS and CDR2 YYEKEE (reference sequence). The CDR3 DNA follows: TGTGCCAGCAGCTTGATAGAGGGAGTAAACTATGGCTACACCTTC. Translated, it gives CASSLIEGVNYGYTF.

The rearrangement uses TRBV6-5 and TRBJ1-3; a weak D match, TRBD1 (6 bases). The V and J ends lost 6 bases and 2 bases respectively, with 14 bases between them. There are 15 residues in the CDR3. Per the germline V gene, CDR1 is MNHEY and CDR2 is SVGAGI. CDR3 DNA: TGTGCCAGCAGGCGGACAGCAAAGCCTGGAAACACCATATATTTT. Amino acid sequence: CASRRTAKPGNTIYF.

The V call is TRBV9, the J call TRBJ1-2; D is unclear. Germline V gives CDR1 SGDLS, CDR2 YYNGEE. CDR3 length equals 13 residues. The germline V and J ends were trimmed by 4 bases and 2 bases, with 9 bases remaining between them. CDR3 sequence reads: CASSPMENYGYTF. Here the CDR3 DNA reads TGTGCCAGCAGCCCGATGGAGAACTATGGCTACACCTTC.

Points on this clone: This sample also contains other DNA sequences that code for the same CDR3. This chain joins TRBV5-1 and TRBJ1-4; D remains ambiguous. The CDR3 contains 14 residues. V was trimmed by 8 bases and J by 0 bases, leaving 11 bases between them. Germline-derived CDR1 and CDR2 are SGHRS and YFSETQ. DNA for the CDR3: TGCGCCAGTGGCCCCTTTGCAACTAATGAAAAACTGTTTTTT. Its protein is CASGPFATNEKLFF.

The genes are TRBV4-2 and TRBJ1-3; the D gene is possibly TRBD1 (5 bases). CDR1 and CDR2 from the germline V gene are LGHNA and YNFKEQ. The CDR3 sequence is 17 residues long. V was cut by 0 bases and J by 0 bases, with 12 bases left in between. CDR3 nucleotide sequence: TGTGCCAGCAGCCAAGATGAACAGGACTTCTCTGGAAACACCATATATTTT. Its protein product is CASSQDEQDFSGNTIYF.

This chain connects TRBV28 to TRBJ1-5; TRBD1 agrees at 9 bases. The junction had 7 bases not matched to a gene; V was cut back by 5 bases and J by 5 bases. Per the germline V gene, CDR1 is MDHEN and CDR2 is SYDVKM. This CDR3 has 15 amino acids. Written as DNA, the CDR3 is TGTGCCAGCAGTCCCGGGGACAGGGAATATCAGCCCCAGCATTTT. It encodes CASSPGDREYQPQHF.